The present T cell receptor (beta chain) was sequenced within a study of cytomegalovirus exposure and HLA in healthy donors. Whole-study findings and limits: Most TCR sequences were uncommon, yet certain public TCRs appeared in many donors. The study recorded around 160 TCR beta chains that were cytomegalovirus-associated. Cytomegalovirus status was reportedly diagnosed by the classifier with high specificity and sensitivity. Testing in vitro showed a few CMV-associated chains specific for CMV antigens.

Clones were sequenced by immunoSEQ multiplex PCR, and TCRdb holds only the in-frame ones, with some missing. This sample carries over 250,000 clones, roughly nine tenths of them seen once, and the ten largest clones take 0.95% to 1.5%. Concerning this clone itself: The antigen is unknown.

Germline CDR1 reads SGDLS; CDR2 reads YYNGEE. The CDR3 sequence is 15 residues long. The V gene lost 1 base and the J gene lost 9 bases, with 17 bases spanning the gap. Material for sequencing was PBMCs. The receptor comes from a woman aged 30 to 39 in good health and CMV-seropositive. V usage is TRBV9 and J usage is TRBJ2-1; no definite D call. CDR3 protein: CASSVNTVRGGEQFF. The CDR3 bases are TGTGCCAGCAGCGTAAACACAGTACGAGGCGGTGAGCAGTTCTTC.